These 23 T cell receptor beta chains were sequenced from one sample in a study of early T cells in non-severe SARS-CoV-2 infection. Via MiXCR, TCRdb re-called the 5' RACE reads, giving one row per CDR3 protein. The repertoire includes fewer than 85,000 distinct CDR3 sequences, about 11% of them detected once, and around 12% sits in the top ten. The material sequenced was whole blood, taken at baseline. The receptors originated from an adult who was a healthcare worker with PCR-confirmed SARS-CoV-2 infection or an uninfected control (not recorded which).

In regard to this clonotype: A clone one base away is much larger, so this may be a read error. Since no conserved phenylalanine or tryptophan closes the CDR3, a read error is the likely cause. The chain is built from TRBV28 and TRBJ1-6; 8 nucleotides align to TRBD1. CDR1 and CDR2 from the germline V gene are MDHEN and SYDVKM. The V segment lost 6 bases and the J segment 10 bases; nucleotides outside the gene matches: 11. The CDR3 length is 15 residues. In DNA form, the CDR3 reads TGTGCCAGCAGCCGCACCGGGACAGGCGGATCACCCCTCCACTAT. Amino acids: CASSRTGTGGSPLHY.

This clonotype was observed a handful of times. J is TRBJ1-1 and V is TRBV29-1; D unclear. There are 13 residues in the CDR3. V was clipped by 6 bases and J by 1 base, with 12 bases between them. Germline V gives CDR1 SQVTM, CDR2 ANQGSEA. The CDR3 reads CSVTRSENTEAFF. Written as DNA, the CDR3 is TGCAGCGTGACAAGATCGGAGAACACTGAAGCTTTCTTT.

This clonotype was counted only a few times. This chain connects TRBV4-3 to TRBJ2-5; 9 bases fit TRBD2. The CDR3 extends over 15 amino acids. With V trimmed by 2 bases and J by 1 base, 2 bases remained unmatched. Germline assignment: CDR1 LGHNA and CDR2 YSLEER. The CDR3 bases are TGCGCCAGCAGCCAACGACTAGCGGCCCAAGAGACCCAGTACTTC. Translated: CASSQRLAAQETQYF.

V usage is TRBV11-2 and J usage is TRBJ2-5; 7 bases align to TRBD1. The V gene's germline CDR1 is SGHAT and CDR2 FQNNGV. The CDR3 is 15 residues long. V trimming: 5 bases; J trimming: 2 bases; junction bases outside the gene matches: 8. The CDR3 sequence is CASSPTPGQQETQYF. As DNA, the CDR3 is TGTGCCAGCAGCCCAACTCCGGGACAGCAAGAGACCCAGTACTTC. Filled out from reference TRBV11-2 and TRBJ2-5, the complete variable domain reads EAGVAQSPRYKIIEKRQSVAFWCNPISGHATLYWYQQILGQGPKLLIQFQNNGVVDDSQLPKDRFSAERLKGVDSTLKIQPAKLEDSAVYLCASSPTPGQQETQYFGPGTRLLVL.

This clonotype occurred a few times. The chain combines TRBV7-6 with TRBJ2-3, with no clear D. This CDR3 has 15 residues. V lost 0 bases and J lost 0, with 7 bases in between. Germline CDR1 and CDR2: SGHVS and FNYEAQ. In DNA form, the CDR3 reads TGTGCCAGCAGCTTAGCTGAGACTAGCACAGATACGCAGTATTTT. This sequence encodes CASSLAETSTDTQYF.

At least ten counts were recorded for this clonotype. The rearrangement joins TRBV29-1 to TRBJ2-3, with TRBD2 as a possible D gene (7 bases). The CDR3 spans 14 residues. V lost 4 bases to trimming and J lost 6 bases, with 17 bases between them. Germline CDR1 SQVTM, CDR2 ANQGSEA. Written as DNA, the CDR3 is TGCAGCGTTGGTGGAGCGGGGACATGGGATACGCAGTATTTT. Protein sequence: CSVGGAGTWDTQYF.

V usage is TRBV7-3 and J usage is TRBJ1-1, with no clear D. The germline V and J ends were trimmed by 3 bases and 1 base, with 9 bases remaining between them. CDR1 SGHTA and CDR2 FQGTGA come from the germline V gene. The CDR3 spans 14 residues. This CDR3 is CASSFPDKNTEAFF. The DNA for the CDR3 is TGTGCCAGCAGCTTTCCCGACAAGAACACTGAAGCTTTCTTT. Full variable domain (outside the CDR3, taken from reference TRBV7-3 and TRBJ1-1): GAGVSQTPSNKVTEKGKYVELRCDPISGHTALYWYRQSLGQGPEFLIYFQGTGAADDSGLPNDRFFAVRPEGSVSTLKIQRTERGDSAVYLCASSFPDKNTEAFFGQGTRLTVV.

This clonotype was detected many times. The V call is TRBV20-1, the J call TRBJ2-3; maybe TRBD2 (7 bases). The germline V gene encodes CDR1 DFQATT and CDR2 SNEGSKA (reference sequence). The V gene lost 2 bases and the J gene lost 5 bases, with 14 bases spanning the gap. CDR3 length: 14 amino acids. For the CDR3, the DNA is TGCAGTGCTAGACTGGTGGGGGGGCAAGATACGCAGTATTTT. Translation gives CSARLVGGQDTQYF.

This clonotype was found many times. V is TRBV10-3 and J is TRBJ2-1, with 11 positions matching TRBD1. Losses at the gene ends were 3 bases for V and 2 bases for J; bases not matched to a gene: 9. This CDR3 region has 18 residues. Per germline, CDR1 ENHRY and CDR2 SYGVKD. CDR3 sequence (DNA): TGTGCCATCAGTGAACTGGCAGGGACAGGGGGGCCCTACAATGAGCAGTTCTTC. This gives the protein CAISELAGTGGPYNEQFF.

This clonotype was observed a handful of times. The gene calls are TRBV4-1 and TRBJ1-2; D possibly corresponds to TRBD1 (5 bases). Germline lookup yields CDR1 MGHRA and CDR2 YSYEKL. CDR3 length: 16 residues. V was pared by 0 bases and J by 6 bases, with 17 bases between. CDR3 bases: TGCGCCAGCAGCCAAGATGCTTCATGGACATACAATGGCTACACCTTC. It codes for CASSQDASWTYNGYTF.

The V call is TRBV5-6, the J call TRBJ1-2; D remains ambiguous. CDR1 and CDR2 from the germline V gene are SGHDT and YYEEEE. V was shortened by 2 bases and J by 8 bases, with 10 bases between the two germline ends. The CDR3 contains 12 residues. The CDR3 loop is CASSFVREGYTF. DNA for the CDR3: TGTGCCAGCAGCTTCGTCCGTGAAGGCTACACCTTC.

V is TRBV28 and J is TRBJ2-2; 8 bases agree with TRBD2. V lost 2 bases to trimming and J lost 3 bases; unmatched junction nucleotides: 5. Germline CDR1 reads MDHEN; CDR2 reads SYDVKM. This CDR3 is built from 16 residues. CDR3 in DNA: TGTGCCAGCAGTTTAAGCGGGGGCCCTGACACCGGGGAGCTGTTTTTT. This sequence encodes CASSLSGGPDTGELFF. The whole variable domain, filled in from reference TRBV28 and TRBJ2-2, reads DVKVTQSSRYLVKRTGEKVFLECVQDMDHENMFWYRQDPGLGLRLIYFSYDVKMKEKGDIPEGYSVSREKKERFSLILESASTNQTSMYLCASSLSGGPDTGELFFGEGSRLTVL.

The V gene is TRBV29-1, the J gene TRBJ2-1, with TRBD1 matching 9 bases. Germline lookup yields CDR1 SQVTM and CDR2 ANQGSEA. V lost 8 bases and J lost 4; bases outside the gene matches: 6. The length of the CDR3 is 13 residues. The CDR3 DNA reads as TGCAGCTTCTCCGGGACAGGGTACAATGAGCAGTTCTTC. It translates to CSFSGTGYNEQFF.

This clonotype was counted between two and nine times. The chain has TRBV2 and TRBJ1-3, with TRBD1 as a possible D gene (5 bases). Germline V gene data show CDR1 as SNHLY and CDR2 as FYNNEI. V gave up 7 bases and J gave up 0 bases, with 13 bases separating them. There are 15 residues in the CDR3. In DNA, the CDR3 is TGTGCCAGCACTAAGGAGGGGAACTCTGGAAACACCATATATTTT. Its protein is CASTKEGNSGNTIYF.

The genes are TRBV6-5 and TRBJ1-1; TRBD1 aligns across 8 bases. CDR3 size: 15 residues. Germline V gene data show CDR1 as MNHEY and CDR2 as SVGAGI. V shed 6 bases and J 1 base; nucleotides not matched to a gene: 7. CDR3 DNA: TGTGCCAGCAGAAAGACAGGGGCCCAGAACACTGAAGCTTTCTTT. Translating it yields CASRKTGAQNTEAFF.

On this clonotype: The junction and the germline gene differ at one end; a read error may be behind it. CDR3 in DNA: TGTGCCAGCAGTTCCCGGACTAGCGGGGGCACAGATGCGCAGTATTTT. It codes for CASSSRTSGGTDAQYF. This chain joins TRBV25-1 and TRBJ2-3, with 13 bases matching TRBD2. The CDR3 consists of 16 residues. Germline loops: CDR1 MGHDK, CDR2 SYGVNS.

Only a few counts were recorded for this clonotype. This chain uses TRBV4-1 with TRBJ2-7, with D tentatively TRBD1 or TRBD2 (6 bases each). CDR1 MGHRA and CDR2 YSYEKL come from the germline V gene. This CDR3 is built from 14 residues. Trimming left V 3 bases short and J 4 bases short, with 13 bases between. Written as DNA, the CDR3 is TGCGCCAGCAGCCAGGGCAGGGGAGGATACGAGCAGTACTTC. Translated: CASSQGRGGYEQYF.

This clonotype was recorded at least ten times. The chain has TRBV19 and TRBJ1-5; TRBD1 is a possible D gene (6 bases). Trimming took off 4 bases at V and 3 bases at J, with 16 bases between the two ends. CDR3 length: 16 residues. Germline V lookup: CDR1 LNHDA, CDR2 SQIVND (reference sequence). The CDR3 coding sequence is TGTGCCAGTAGTACTAATGCGGGACACCTCAATCAGCCCCAGCATTTT. This encodes CASSTNAGHLNQPQHF.

This clonotype was observed a handful of times. The chain joins TRBV18 to TRBJ1-5, with TRBD1 as a possible D gene (5 bases). This CDR3 has 14 amino acids. Germline V CDR1 and CDR2: KGHSH, LQKENI. V was shortened by 2 bases and J by 5 bases, with 10 bases between the two germline ends. The chain's CDR3 is CASSPETVHQPQHF. The CDR3 nucleotides are TGTGCCAGCTCACCAGAGACAGTCCATCAGCCCCAGCATTTT.

The chain is built from TRBV6-2 or TRBV6-3 and TRBJ2-1; D is ambiguous. CDR1 and CDR2 (germline): MNHEY, SVGEGT. The CDR3 runs 13 residues. Trimming took off 4 bases at V and 5 bases at J, with 9 bases between the two ends. The DNA of the CDR3 is TGTGCCAGCAGTTTGGCCAGTAACAATGAGCAGTTCTTC. Its translation: CASSLASNNEQFF.

The V call is TRBV14, the J call TRBJ2-1; D is unresolved. The germline V and J ends were trimmed by 3 bases and 8 bases, with 8 bases remaining between them. Germline assignment: CDR1 SGHDN and CDR2 FVKESK. The CDR3 runs to 12 residues. CDR3 amino acids: CASSHEGYEQFF. CDR3 DNA: TGTGCCAGCAGCCATGAAGGATATGAGCAGTTCTTC. The whole variable domain, remainder taken from reference TRBV14 and TRBJ2-1, is EAGVTQFPSHSVIEKGQTVTLRCDPISGHDNLYWYRRVMGKEIKFLLHFVKESKQDESGMPNNRFLAERTGGTYSTLKVQPAELEDSGVYFCASSHEGYEQFFGPGTRLTVL.

In this sample, this clonotype turned up many times. The genes are TRBV11-2 and TRBJ2-2; 7 nucleotides align to TRBD2. J lost 4 bases, V lost 5 bases, and 7 bases had no gene match. CDR3 length: 15 amino acids. Germline lookup yields CDR1 SGHAT and CDR2 FQNNGV. CDR3 in DNA: TGTGCCAGCAGCCACCGCGGGGGTGTCACCGGGGAGCTGTTTTTT. This translates into CASSHRGGVTGELFF.

In this sample, this clonotype turned up a few times. The rearrangement joins TRBV29-1 to TRBJ2-1; TRBD2 matches at 8 bases. In germline, CDR1 is SQVTM, CDR2 ANQGSEA. The CDR3 loop spans 14 amino acids. The V segment lost 7 bases and the J segment 4 bases; nucleotides outside the gene matches: 9. The CDR3 sequence: CSGVSGVEYNEQFF. CDR3 in DNA: TGCAGCGGCGTTAGCGGGGTTGAGTACAATGAGCAGTTCTTC.